Listed below are T cell receptor beta chains from one sample, sequenced in a study of post-analysis software for immune sequencing data. TCRdb re-derived calls from the PCR reads in MiXCR, one entry per CDR3 protein. The sample gives hundreds of thousands of distinct CDR3 sequences, approximately 59% of which show up once; around 11% is in the top ten. The sequenced sample consisted of blood. These receptors were collected from a girl aged 2 to 10 with multiple sclerosis. The CDR3 runs from the conserved cysteine through the conserved F or W. D genes are given only for firm matches. Clone size is not always given. Where it is, it says once, few, many or a class for expanded clones.

D gene: .
clone size: .
V gene: TRBV7-2
J gene: TRBJ2-2
CDR3 protein: CASSFPNTGELFF
CDR3 DNA: TGTGCCAGCAGCTTTCCGAACACCGGGGAGCTGTTTTTT

D gene: .
clone size: .
V gene: TRBV12-3/TRBV12-4
J gene: TRBJ2-3
CDR3 protein: CASTTRAVSTDTQYF
CDR3 DNA: TGTGCCAGCACCACAAGGGCAGTTAGCACAGATACGCAGTATTTT

D gene: .
clone size: once
V gene: TRBV11-3
J gene: TRBJ2-3
CDR3 protein: CASSLDEASQYF
CDR3 DNA: TGTGCCAGCAGCTTAGATGAGGCCTCGCAGTATTTT

D gene: TRBD2
clone size: .
V gene: TRBV5-1
J gene: TRBJ2-3
CDR3 protein: CASSFGGGAGVTDTQYF
CDR3 DNA: TGCGCCAGCAGCTTCGGCGGGGGGGCGGGTGTTACAGATACGCAGTATTTT

D gene: .
clone size: .
V gene: TRBV4-1
J gene: TRBJ2-1
CDR3 protein: CASSQDGLATNEQFF
CDR3 DNA: TGCGCCAGCAGCCAAGATGGCCTAGCCACGAATGAGCAGTTCTTC

D gene: .
clone size: .
V gene: TRBV29-1
J gene: TRBJ2-7
CDR3 protein: CAEVEGWYEQYF
CDR3 DNA: TGCGCCGAGGTGGAAGGGTGGTACGAGCAGTACTTC

D gene: TRBD2
clone size: once
V gene: TRBV6-5
J gene: TRBJ2-3
CDR3 protein: CASSFLTSGRADTQYF
CDR3 DNA: TGTGCCAGCAGTTTCCTAACTAGCGGGAGAGCGGATACGCAGTATTTT

D gene: .
clone size: .
V gene: TRBV9
J gene: TRBJ2-3
CDR3 protein: CASSVSNTDTQYF
CDR3 DNA: TGTGCCAGCAGCGTCTCCAACACAGATACGCAGTATTTT

D gene: .
clone size: .
V gene: TRBV5-4
J gene: TRBJ2-5
CDR3 protein: CASSFREGSETQYF
CDR3 DNA: TGTGCCAGCAGCTTTAGAGAGGGATCGGAGACCCAGTACTTC

D gene: .
clone size: few
V gene: TRBV6-1
J gene: TRBJ2-7
CDR3 protein: CASSEASDSLYEQYF
CDR3 DNA: TGTGCCAGCAGTGAAGCGAGTGACTCATTGTACGAGCAGTACTTC

D gene: TRBD2
clone size: .
V gene: TRBV13
J gene: TRBJ2-1
CDR3 protein: CASTLAGYNEQFF
CDR3 DNA: TGTGCCAGCACCCTAGCGGGGTACAATGAGCAGTTCTTC

D gene: .
clone size: few
V gene: TRBV10-3
J gene: TRBJ1-2
CDR3 protein: CAINSGLSGYTF
CDR3 DNA: TGTGCCATCAACAGCGGGCTGAGCGGCTACACCTTC

D gene: .
clone size: .
V gene: TRBV7-9
J gene: TRBJ1-1
CDR3 protein: CASTPKGVSPMNTEAFF
CDR3 DNA: TGTGCCAGCACCCCAAAAGGGGTAAGTCCCATGAACACTGAAGCTTTCTTT

D gene: .
clone size: .
V gene: TRBV5-1
J gene: TRBJ2-1
CDR3 protein: CASSLVGERANEQFF
CDR3 DNA: TGCGCCAGCAGCTTGGTCGGGGAAAGGGCAAATGAGCAGTTCTTC

D gene: TRBD2
clone size: .
V gene: TRBV5-1
J gene: TRBJ2-1
CDR3 protein: CASSILAGAYNEQFF
CDR3 DNA: TGCGCCAGCAGCATACTAGCGGGTGCGTACAATGAGCAGTTCTTC

D gene: TRBD2
clone size: .
V gene: TRBV20-1
J gene: TRBJ2-1
CDR3 protein: CSASPPWGSGRASYNEQFF
CDR3 DNA: TGCAGTGCTAGCCCTCCCTGGGGTAGCGGGAGAGCTTCCTACAATGAGCAGTTCTTC

D gene: .
clone size: .
V gene: TRBV9
J gene: TRBJ1-2
CDR3 protein: CASSPSTTNYGYTF
CDR3 DNA: TGTGCCAGCAGCCCTTCGACAACTAACTATGGCTACACCTTC

D gene: .
clone size: .
V gene: TRBV6-2/TRBV6-3
J gene: TRBJ2-6
CDR3 protein: CASIFRRLSGANVLTF
CDR3 DNA: TGTGCCAGCATCTTTAGGAGGCTCTCTGGGGCCAACGTCCTGACTTTC

D gene: .
clone size: .
V gene: TRBV7-2
J gene: TRBJ1-5
CDR3 protein: CASSSCNQPQHF
CDR3 DNA: TGTGCCAGCAGCTCCTGTAATCAGCCCCAGCATTTT

D gene: .
clone size: .
V gene: TRBV7-9
J gene: TRBJ2-1
CDR3 protein: CASSRSINRQGKNEQFF
CDR3 DNA: TGTGCCAGCAGCCGAAGTATTAACCGGCAGGGCAAGAATGAGCAGTTCTTC

D gene: .
clone size: .
V gene: TRBV10-3
J gene: TRBJ1-2
CDR3 protein: CAISDPTGVFYGYTF
CDR3 DNA: TGTGCCATCAGTGACCCGACTGGGGTTTTCTATGGCTACACCTTC

D gene: TRBD1
clone size: .
V gene: TRBV20-1
J gene: TRBJ1-1
CDR3 protein: CSARDAGQTGGRWNTEAFF
CDR3 DNA: TGCAGTGCTAGAGACGCCGGACAGACAGGGGGCCGGTGGAACACTGAAGCTTTCTTT

D gene: TRBD1
clone size: .
V gene: TRBV3-1
J gene: TRBJ2-7
CDR3 protein: CASSQGTGSLSEQYF
CDR3 DNA: TGTGCCAGCAGCCAAGGGACAGGGAGTTTATCCGAGCAGTACTTC

D gene: TRBD2
clone size: few
V gene: TRBV29-1
J gene: TRBJ2-1
CDR3 protein: CGLAGDSYNEQFF
CDR3 DNA: TGCGGACTAGCGGGAGATTCCTACAATGAGCAGTTCTTC

D gene: TRBD1
clone size: .
V gene: TRBV20-1
J gene: TRBJ1-2
CDR3 protein: CSADSTGEVGVGGYTF
CDR3 DNA: TGCAGTGCGGATTCGACAGGGGAAGTGGGAGTAGGTGGCTACACCTTC

D gene: .
clone size: .
V gene: TRBV6-1
J gene: TRBJ2-3
CDR3 protein: CASSNPQGGGGRTDTQYF
CDR3 DNA: TGTGCCAGCTCAAACCCCCAGGGGGGCGGGGGACGCACAGATACGCAGTATTTT

D gene: TRBD2
clone size: .
V gene: TRBV7-9
J gene: TRBJ2-7
CDR3 protein: CASSLFLGLEAYNEQYF
CDR3 DNA: TGTGCCAGCAGCTTATTCCTGGGACTAGAGGCCTACAATGAGCAGTACTTC

D gene: TRBD2
clone size: .
V gene: TRBV7-2
J gene: TRBJ2-7
CDR3 protein: CASSSEGTSAYEQYF
CDR3 DNA: TGTGCCAGCAGCTCAGAAGGGACTAGCGCCTACGAGCAGTACTTC

D gene: TRBD1
clone size: once
V gene: TRBV28
J gene: TRBJ2-6
CDR3 protein: CASSPGTGVLSGANVLTF
CDR3 DNA: TGTGCCAGCAGCCCCGGGACAGGGGTTCTTTCTGGGGCCAACGTCCTGACTTTC